Following are 24 T cell receptor beta chains from one sample sequenced in a study of T cell changes during pregnancy in multiple sclerosis. Sequencing used immunoSEQ multiplex PCR; TCRdb keeps in-frame clones, though not all of them. The table lists about 27,000 clones, roughly 86% of them singletons, with approximately 13% in the top ten. The material sequenced was CD8+ T cells from peripheral blood mononuclear cells, taken in the first trimester of pregnancy. These TCRs come from a female donor in good health, enrolled as a control in a pregnancy study.

The sample holds one count of this clone. V gene TRBV4-1 combines with J gene TRBJ2-3; unclear D gene. The CDR3 is 14 residues long. Germline V CDR1 and CDR2: MGHRA, YSYEKL. With 1 base removed from V and 1 base from J, the gap between germline ends came to 6 bases. The CDR3 bases are TGCGCCAGCAGCCAAGGTCGAGGCACAGATACGCAGTATTTT. Its protein product is CASSQGRGTDTQYF.

This rearrangement joins TRBV4-1 to TRBJ2-7; 13 nucleotides align to TRBD2. Germline lookup yields CDR1 MGHRA and CDR2 YSYEKL. The CDR3 runs 21 residues. The J segment lost 3 bases and the V segment lost 0 bases, leaving 17 bases of the junction unmatched. The CDR3 coding sequence is TGCGCCAGCAGCCAAGAAAGGTTAGTGGGACTAGCGGGGAGAAACTACTACGAGCAGTACTTC. This sequence encodes CASSQERLVGLAGRNYYEQYF.

This clone has just one count. The rearrangement joins TRBV7-2 to TRBJ2-3; maybe TRBD2 (6 bases). V shed 5 bases and J shed 6 bases, with 21 bases lying between them. The germline CDR1 and CDR2 sequences are SGHTA and FQGNSA. The CDR3 is made up of 16 amino acids. This chain's CDR3 is CASSHTGTEYVDTQYF. The CDR3 DNA is TGTGCCAGCAGCCACACCGGGACTGAGTATGTTGATACGCAGTATTTT.

The chain carries TRBV29-1 and TRBJ2-1; 11 bases align to TRBD2. The V gene's germline CDR1 is SQVTM and CDR2 ANQGSEA. The CDR3 is made up of 14 amino acids. With 2 bases clipped from V and 9 bases from J, the junction kept 6 bases outside the gene matches. The CDR3 sequence: CSVENGLAGGEQFF. DNA for the CDR3: TGCAGCGTTGAAAACGGCCTAGCGGGAGGTGAGCAGTTCTTC.

This chain connects TRBV7-9 to TRBJ2-5; 7 bases are a match to TRBD2. CDR1 and CDR2 from the germline V gene are SEHNR and FQNEAQ (reference sequence). There are 16 residues in the CDR3. V lost 1 base to trimming and J lost 9 bases; unmatched junction nucleotides: 14. The CDR3 DNA follows: TGTGCCAGCAGCTTAGGGGGGGGAGCGCCCAGGGTTCCCCAGTACTTC. It specifies CASSLGGGAPRVPQYF. Combining the CDR3 with reference TRBV7-9 and TRBJ2-5 gives the whole variable domain DTGVSQNPRHKITKRGQNVTFRCDPISEHNRLYWYRQTLGQGPEFLTYFQNEAQLEKSRLLSDRFSAERPKGSFSTLEIQRTEQGDSAMYLCASSLGGGAPRVPQYFGPGTRLLVL.

The chain has TRBV30 and TRBJ2-1; TRBD1 agrees at 12 bases. After removal of 2 bases from V and 10 bases from J, the junction contained 6 bases not matched to a gene. The CDR3 has 14 amino acids. Germline CDR1 GTSNPN, CDR2 SVGIG (reference sequence). The CDR3 reads CAWSRGTGGAEQFF. The CDR3 DNA follows: TGTGCCTGGAGTCGAGGGACAGGGGGCGCGGAGCAGTTCTTC.

The rearrangement uses TRBV6-6 and TRBJ2-3; 12 nucleotides line up with TRBD2. The CDR3 is 16 residues long. The V gene end was trimmed by 6 bases and the J gene end by 5 bases; junction bases not matched to a gene: 9. Germline V lookup: CDR1 MNHNY, CDR2 SVGAGI (reference sequence). The CDR3 DNA reads TGTGCCAGCAGCTATCCTCCGGGACTAGCGGGAGATACGCAGTATTTT. It is translated as CASSYPPGLAGDTQYF.

The V and J genes are TRBV7-9 and TRBJ2-5; TRBD2 matches at 9 bases. The germline V gene has CDR1 SEHNR and CDR2 FQNEAQ (reference sequence). Unmatched junction bases numbered 4, after V lost 3 bases and J lost 5 bases. The length of the CDR3 is 14 residues. The CDR3 spells CASSLYLAGETQYF. The CDR3 nucleotides are TGTGCCAGCAGCTTGTATCTAGCGGGGGAGACCCAGTACTTC.

The V and J genes are TRBV9 and TRBJ2-3; D ambiguous. In germline, CDR1 is SGDLS, CDR2 YYNGEE. The CDR3 totals 12 residues. With 0 bases removed from V and 4 bases from J, the gap between germline ends came to 3 bases. The DNA for the CDR3 is TGTGCCAGCAGCGTAGCGTCAGATACGCAGTATTTT. It translates to CASSVASDTQYF.

This clone was counted between two and nine times. The J gene is TRBJ2-1, the V gene TRBV10-3; D possibly corresponds to TRBD1 (8 bases). Germline V gene lookup returns CDR1 ENHRY and CDR2 SYGVKD. The CDR3 runs 12 residues. Trimming removed 5 bases at V and 12 bases at J, with 14 bases between. The CDR3 region is CAISQDREGQFF. The CDR3 DNA follows: TGTGCCATCAGTCAGGACAGGGAGGGGCAGTTCTTC.

This chain joins TRBV4-3 and TRBJ2-1; possibly TRBD2 for D (5 bases). Trimming removed 1 base at V and 3 bases at J, with 7 bases between. This CDR3 region has 14 residues. Germline CDR1 reads LGHNA; CDR2 reads YSLEER. CDR3 nucleotide sequence: TGCGCCAGCAGCCAAGGGGAGAACTACAATGAGCAGTTCTTC. It yields the protein CASSQGENYNEQFF.

V gene TRBV15 combines with J gene TRBJ1-5, with a tentative D call TRBD1 (5 bases). The CDR3 runs 14 residues. Trimming left V 0 bases short and J 4 bases short, with 7 bases between. CDR1 is LNHNV, CDR2 YYDKDF, per germline (reference sequence). The DNA for the CDR3 is TGTGCCACCAGCAGAGATGACAGAAATCAGCCCCAGCATTTT. Translated: CATSRDDRNQPQHF.

The chain carries TRBV5-4 and TRBJ1-2, with D unclear. CDR3 length equals 13 residues. CDR1 and CDR2 (germline): SGHNT, YYREEE (reference sequence). V shed 0 bases and J shed 12 bases, with 15 bases lying between them. This CDR3 is CASSLGRGREDTF. CDR3 DNA sequence: TGTGCCAGCAGCTTGGGGCGGGGTAGGGAGGACACCTTC.

This chain links TRBV4-3 with TRBJ2-2; the match to TRBD1 covers 7 bases. The CDR3 runs 15 residues. V trimming: 0 bases; J trimming: 5 bases; junction bases outside the gene matches: 3. CDR1 and CDR2 (germline): LGHNA, YSLEER. Written as DNA, the CDR3 is TGCGCCAGCAGCCAAGATCCAGGGGGAACCGGGGAGCTGTTTTTT. This codes for CASSQDPGGTGELFF.

In its sample, this clone was seen once. V is TRBV28 and J is TRBJ2-1; 7 bases map to TRBD2. The CDR3 extends over 15 amino acids. The germline gives CDR1 MDHEN, CDR2 SYDVKM. Losses at the gene ends were 5 bases for V and 3 bases for J; bases not matched to a gene: 7. CDR3 nucleotides: TGTGCCAGCAGTGAGGGGCTAGCGGTCTACAATGAGCAGTTCTTC. Protein: CASSEGLAVYNEQFF.

V usage is TRBV19 and J usage is TRBJ2-7, with D maybe TRBD1 (5 bases). The germline V and J ends were trimmed by 1 base and 0 bases, with 10 bases remaining between them. CDR1 is LNHDA and CDR2 is SQIVND in the germline V gene (reference sequence). The CDR3 runs 15 residues. The CDR3, as DNA: TGTGCCAGTAGTATAGGGACACAAGCCTCCTACGAGCAGTACTTC. It is translated as CASSIGTQASYEQYF. Together with reference TRBV19 and TRBJ2-7, the CDR3 gives the full variable domain: DGGITQSPKYLFRKEGQNVTLSCEQNLNHDAMYWYRQDPGQGLRLIYYSQIVNDFQKGDIAEGYSVSREKKESFPLTVTSAQKNPTAFYLCASSIGTQASYEQYFGPGTRLTVT.

The chain recombines TRBV27 with TRBJ2-3; no definite D call. Germline loops: CDR1 MNHEY, CDR2 SMNVEV (reference sequence). The V end lost 5 bases, the J end lost 6 bases, and 15 bases lay between the germline ends. The CDR3 has 14 residues. Here the CDR3 DNA reads TGTGCCAGCAGTGTACGCGGAGACGGCGATACGCAGTATTTT. It codes for CASSVRGDGDTQYF.

This clone was seen a handful of times. The V and J genes are TRBV7-2 and TRBJ2-1; TRBD2 is a possible D gene (6 bases). The CDR3 totals 14 residues. The germline V gene encodes CDR1 SGHTA and CDR2 FQGNSA. Trimming removed 4 bases from V and 6 bases from J, with 13 bases in between. For the CDR3, the DNA is TGTGCCAGCAGCTGGGGACTTCGGGGCAATGAGCAGTTCTTC. Its translation is CASSWGLRGNEQFF. Combining the CDR3 with reference TRBV7-2 and TRBJ2-1 gives the whole variable domain GAGVSQSPSNKVTEKGKDVELRCDPISGHTALYWYRQSLGQGLEFLIYFQGNSAPDKSGLPSDRFSAERTGGSVSTLTIQRTQQEDSAVYLCASSWGLRGNEQFFGPGTRLTVL.

V and J are TRBV2 and TRBJ2-5, with a weak D call TRBD1 (6 bases). V was trimmed by 0 bases and J by 3 bases, leaving 32 bases between them. The germline V gene has CDR1 SNHLY and CDR2 FYNNEI. This CDR3 has 22 amino acids. The CDR3 loop is CASSEAPTSSVGHWEKEETQYF. The DNA for the CDR3 is TGTGCCAGCAGTGAAGCCCCAACGAGTTCTGTGGGACATTGGGAAAAGGAAGAGACCCAGTACTTC.

This sequence joins TRBV13 and TRBJ1-1, with D possibly matching TRBD1 (5 bases). Germline V gene data show CDR1 as PRHDT and CDR2 as FYEKMQ (reference sequence). This CDR3 comprises 15 residues. V was pared by 3 bases and J by 9 bases, with 20 bases between. CDR3 DNA: TGTGCCAGCAGCTTGCCGAGTTCGGGGGAAGGTCAAGCTTTCTTT. Its translation: CASSLPSSGEGQAFF. Filled out from reference TRBV13 and TRBJ1-1, the complete variable domain reads AAGVIQSPRHLIKEKRETATLKCYPIPRHDTVYWYQQGPGQDPQFLISFYEKMQSDKGSIPDRFSAQQFSDYHSELNMSSLELGDSALYFCASSLPSSGEGQAFFGQGTRLTVV.

This clone has more than one count but fewer than ten. The chain combines TRBV27 with TRBJ2-3; D might be TRBD1 (6 bases). The V end was cut by 8 bases, the J end by 7 bases, with 19 bases between. The CDR3 is 14 residues long. CDR1 is MNHEY, CDR2 SMNVEV, per germline (reference sequence). The CDR3 spells CASAPEGEEYTQYF. The CDR3 bases are TGTGCCAGCGCCCCCGAGGGGGAAGAGTATACGCAGTATTTT.

The DNA for the CDR3 is TGTGCCAGCAGTGAACGAGCGGGGATGAACACTGAAGCTTTCTTT. It is translated as CASSERAGMNTEAFF. V and J are TRBV6-1 and TRBJ1-1; D not resolved. The V end was cut by 2 bases, the J end by 0 bases, with 10 bases between. Germline CDR1 is MNHNS and CDR2 is SASEGT. The CDR3 totals 15 residues.

The V gene is TRBV27, the J gene TRBJ2-1; 10 nucleotides align to TRBD1. This CDR3 comprises 15 residues. V was pared by 8 bases and J by 3 bases, with 7 bases of the junction left unmatched. The germline V gene has CDR1 MNHEY and CDR2 SMNVEV (reference sequence). The CDR3 DNA sequence: TGTGCCAGCTGGACAGGGGGGGTTCTCTACAATGAGCAGTTCTTC. It is translated as CASWTGGVLYNEQFF.

The J gene is TRBJ2-1, the V gene TRBV6-5; D gene unclear. V lost 0 bases to trimming and J lost 8 bases, with 11 bases between them. The CDR3 is 14 residues long. Germline CDR1 is MNHEY and CDR2 is SVGAGI. CDR3 amino acids: CASSYSRGPDEQFF. The CDR3 bases are TGTGCCAGCAGTTACTCGAGAGGTCCTGATGAGCAGTTCTTC.